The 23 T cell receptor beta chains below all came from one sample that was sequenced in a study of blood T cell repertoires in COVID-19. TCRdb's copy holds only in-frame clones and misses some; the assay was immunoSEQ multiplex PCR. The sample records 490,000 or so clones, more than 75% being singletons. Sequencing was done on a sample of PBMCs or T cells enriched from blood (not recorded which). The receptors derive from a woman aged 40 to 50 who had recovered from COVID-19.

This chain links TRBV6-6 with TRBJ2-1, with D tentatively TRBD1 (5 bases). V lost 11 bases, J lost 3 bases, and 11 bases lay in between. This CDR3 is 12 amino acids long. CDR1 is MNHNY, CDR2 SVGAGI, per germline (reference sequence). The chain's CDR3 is CAAQQGYNEQFF. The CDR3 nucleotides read TGTGCCGCGCAGCAGGGCTACAATGAGCAGTTCTTC.

The CDR3 coding sequence is TGTGCCAGCAGTTACTCGCACTTAAACGGCTACGAGCAGTACTTC. This codes for CASSYSHLNGYEQYF. The V call is TRBV6-5, the J call TRBJ2-7; D ambiguous. The CDR3 totals 15 residues. Trimming shortened V by 0 bases and J by 3 bases, and 12 bases separated the two germline ends. Germline values: CDR1 MNHEY, CDR2 SVGAGI.

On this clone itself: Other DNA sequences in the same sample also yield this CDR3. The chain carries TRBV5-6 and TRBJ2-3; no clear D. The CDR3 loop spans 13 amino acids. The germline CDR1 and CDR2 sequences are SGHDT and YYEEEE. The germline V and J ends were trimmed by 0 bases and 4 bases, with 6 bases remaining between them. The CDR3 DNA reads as TGTGCCAGCAGCTTGGGTGGGCCAGATACGCAGTATTTT. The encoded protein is CASSLGGPDTQYF.

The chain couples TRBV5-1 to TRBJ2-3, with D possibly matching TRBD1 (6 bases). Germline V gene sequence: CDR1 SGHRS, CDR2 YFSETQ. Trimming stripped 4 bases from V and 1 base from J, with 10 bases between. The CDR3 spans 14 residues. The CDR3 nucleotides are TGCGCCAGCAGCCCAGGGGATCGCACAGATACGCAGTATTTT. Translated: CASSPGDRTDTQYF.

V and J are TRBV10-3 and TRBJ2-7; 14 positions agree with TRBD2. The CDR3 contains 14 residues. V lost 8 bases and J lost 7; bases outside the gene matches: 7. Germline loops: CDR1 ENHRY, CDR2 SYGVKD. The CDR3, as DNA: TGTGCCATCGGGGGGACTAGCGGGAGTTATGAGCAGTACTTC. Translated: CAIGGTSGSYEQYF.

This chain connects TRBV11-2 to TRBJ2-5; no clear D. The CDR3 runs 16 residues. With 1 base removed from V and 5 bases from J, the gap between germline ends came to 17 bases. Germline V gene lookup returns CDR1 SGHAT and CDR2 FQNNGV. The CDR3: CASSLVSGSPSETQYF. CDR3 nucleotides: TGTGCCAGCAGCTTAGTCTCGGGTTCTCCTTCGGAGACCCAGTACTTC.

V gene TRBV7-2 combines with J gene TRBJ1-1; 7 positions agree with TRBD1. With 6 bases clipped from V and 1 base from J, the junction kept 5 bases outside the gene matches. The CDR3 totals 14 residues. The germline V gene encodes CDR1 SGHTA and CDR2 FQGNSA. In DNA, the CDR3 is TGTGCCAGCAGATCCGGGACAGCGAACACTGAAGCTTTCTTT. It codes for CASRSGTANTEAFF.

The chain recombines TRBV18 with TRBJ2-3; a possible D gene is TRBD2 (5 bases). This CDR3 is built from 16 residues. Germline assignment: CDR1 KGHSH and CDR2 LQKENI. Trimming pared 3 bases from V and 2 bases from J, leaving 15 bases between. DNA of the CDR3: TGTGCCAGCTCACCCCCCGGCGGACTTTTCACAGATACGCAGTATTTT. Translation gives CASSPPGGLFTDTQYF. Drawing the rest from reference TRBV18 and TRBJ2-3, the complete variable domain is NAGVMQNPRHLVRRRGQEARLRCSPMKGHSHVYWYRQLPEEGLKFMVYLQKENIIDESGMPKERFSAEFPKEGPSILRIQQVVRGDSAAYFCASSPPGGLFTDTQYFGPGTRLTVL.

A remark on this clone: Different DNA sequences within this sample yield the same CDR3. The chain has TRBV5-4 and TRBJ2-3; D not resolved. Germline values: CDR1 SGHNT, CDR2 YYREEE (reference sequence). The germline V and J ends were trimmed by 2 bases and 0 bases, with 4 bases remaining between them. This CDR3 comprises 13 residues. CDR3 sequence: CASSFSSTDTQYF. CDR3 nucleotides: TGTGCCAGCAGCTTTAGTAGCACAGATACGCAGTATTTT.

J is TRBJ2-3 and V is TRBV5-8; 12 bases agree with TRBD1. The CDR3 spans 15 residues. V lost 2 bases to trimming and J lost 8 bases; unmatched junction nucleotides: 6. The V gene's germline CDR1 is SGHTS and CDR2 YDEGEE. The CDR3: CASSLGTGGPSTQYF. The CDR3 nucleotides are TGTGCCAGCAGCTTAGGGACAGGGGGCCCGAGTACGCAGTATTTT.

The CDR3 region is CASTRDRVQETQYF. Here the CDR3 DNA reads TGTGCCAGTACCCGGGACAGGGTACAAGAGACCCAGTACTTC. V usage is TRBV15 and J usage is TRBJ2-5; TRBD1 matches at 9 bases. The germline V gene has CDR1 LNHNV and CDR2 YYDKDF (reference sequence). Losses at the gene ends were 10 bases for V and 2 bases for J; bases not matched to a gene: 8. The CDR3 is 14 amino acids.

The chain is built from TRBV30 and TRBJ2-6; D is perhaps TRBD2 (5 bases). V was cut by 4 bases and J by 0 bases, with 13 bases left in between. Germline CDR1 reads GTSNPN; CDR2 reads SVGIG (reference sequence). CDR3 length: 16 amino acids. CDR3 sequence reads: CAWTEASLSGANVLTF. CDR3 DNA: TGTGCCTGGACAGAGGCTAGCCTCTCTGGGGCCAACGTCCTGACTTTC.

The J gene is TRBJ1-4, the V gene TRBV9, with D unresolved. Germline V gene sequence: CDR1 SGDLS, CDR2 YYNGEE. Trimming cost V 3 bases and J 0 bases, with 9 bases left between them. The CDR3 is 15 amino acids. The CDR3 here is CASSGSVATNEKLFF. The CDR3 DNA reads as TGTGCCAGCAGCGGCTCAGTGGCAACTAATGAAAAACTGTTTTTT. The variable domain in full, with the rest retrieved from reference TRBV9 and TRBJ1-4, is DSGVTQTPKHLITATGQRVTLRCSPRSGDLSVYWYQQSLDQGLQFLIQYYNGEERAKGNILERFSAQQFPDLHSELNLSSLELGDSALYFCASSGSVATNEKLFFGSGTQLSVL.

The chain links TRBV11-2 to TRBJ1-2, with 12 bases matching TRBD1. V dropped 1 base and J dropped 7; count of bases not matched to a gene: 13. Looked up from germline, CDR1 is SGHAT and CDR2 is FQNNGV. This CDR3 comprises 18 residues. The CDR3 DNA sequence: TGTGCCAGCAGCTTAGTAGGGACAGGGGGCGCGGAAAGGTTTGGCTACACCTTC. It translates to CASSLVGTGGAERFGYTF.

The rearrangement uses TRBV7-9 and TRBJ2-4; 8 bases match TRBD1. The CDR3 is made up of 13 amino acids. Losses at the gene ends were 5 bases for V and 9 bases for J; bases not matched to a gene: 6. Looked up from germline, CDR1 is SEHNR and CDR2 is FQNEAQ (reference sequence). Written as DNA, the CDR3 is TGTGCCAGCAGCCCCCGACAGGGGTCCATTCAGTACTTC. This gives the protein CASSPRQGSIQYF.

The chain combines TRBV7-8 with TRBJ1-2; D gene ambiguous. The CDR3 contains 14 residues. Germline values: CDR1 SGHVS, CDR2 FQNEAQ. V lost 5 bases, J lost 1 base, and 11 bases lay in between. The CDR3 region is CASSLNNINYGYTF. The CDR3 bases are TGTGCCAGCAGCCTAAATAACATTAACTATGGCTACACCTTC.

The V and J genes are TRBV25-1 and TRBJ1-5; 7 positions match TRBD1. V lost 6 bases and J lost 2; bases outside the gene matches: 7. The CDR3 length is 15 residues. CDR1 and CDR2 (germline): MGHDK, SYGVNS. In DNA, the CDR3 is TGTGCCAGCAGCCAGACAGGGATCGGCAATCAGCCCCAGCATTTT. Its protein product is CASSQTGIGNQPQHF.

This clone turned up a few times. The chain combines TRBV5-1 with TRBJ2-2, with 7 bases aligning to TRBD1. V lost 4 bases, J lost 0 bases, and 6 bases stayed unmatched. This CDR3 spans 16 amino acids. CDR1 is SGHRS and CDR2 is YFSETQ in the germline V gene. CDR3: CASSPTDRSNTGELFF. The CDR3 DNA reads TGCGCCAGCAGCCCCACGGACAGGTCGAACACCGGGGAGCTGTTTTTT. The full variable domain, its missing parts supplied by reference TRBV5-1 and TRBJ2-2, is KAGVTQTPRYLIKTRGQQVTLSCSPISGHRSVSWYQQTPGQGLQFLFEYFSETQRNKGNFPGRFSGRQFSNSRSEMNVSTLELGDSALYLCASSPTDRSNTGELFFGEGSRLTVL.

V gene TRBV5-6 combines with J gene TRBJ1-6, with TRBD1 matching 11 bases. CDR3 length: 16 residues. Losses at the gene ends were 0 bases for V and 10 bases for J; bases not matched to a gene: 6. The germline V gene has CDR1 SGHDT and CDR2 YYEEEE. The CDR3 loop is CASSLVGTGGGSPLHF. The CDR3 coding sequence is TGTGCCAGCAGCTTGGTGGGGACAGGGGGGGGATCACCCCTCCACTTT.

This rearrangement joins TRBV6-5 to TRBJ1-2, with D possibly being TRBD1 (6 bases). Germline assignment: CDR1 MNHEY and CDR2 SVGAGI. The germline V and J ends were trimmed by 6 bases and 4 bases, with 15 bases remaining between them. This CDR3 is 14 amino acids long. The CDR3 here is CASRARGGGYGYTF. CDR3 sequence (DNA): TGTGCCAGCAGGGCTCGAGGGGGTGGCTATGGCTACACCTTC.

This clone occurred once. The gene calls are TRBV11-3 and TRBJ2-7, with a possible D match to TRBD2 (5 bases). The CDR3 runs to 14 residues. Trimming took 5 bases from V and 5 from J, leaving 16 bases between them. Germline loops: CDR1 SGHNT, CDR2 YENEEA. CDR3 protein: CASSIPRGVNEQYF. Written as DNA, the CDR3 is TGTGCCAGCAGCATCCCCCGGGGAGTGAACGAGCAGTACTTC.

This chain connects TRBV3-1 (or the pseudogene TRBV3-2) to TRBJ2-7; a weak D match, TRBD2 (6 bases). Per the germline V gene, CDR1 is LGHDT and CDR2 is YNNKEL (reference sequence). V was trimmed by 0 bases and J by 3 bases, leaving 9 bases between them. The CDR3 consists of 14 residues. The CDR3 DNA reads TGTGCCAGCAGCCAAGAGGCGACTAGCTACGAGCAGTACTTC. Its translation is CASSQEATSYEQYF.

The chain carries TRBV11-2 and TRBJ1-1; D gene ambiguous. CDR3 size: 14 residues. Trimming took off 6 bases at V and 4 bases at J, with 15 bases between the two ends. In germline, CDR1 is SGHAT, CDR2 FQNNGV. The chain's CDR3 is CASREHHAGTEAFF. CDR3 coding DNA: TGTGCCAGCAGAGAACACCACGCTGGCACTGAAGCTTTCTTT.